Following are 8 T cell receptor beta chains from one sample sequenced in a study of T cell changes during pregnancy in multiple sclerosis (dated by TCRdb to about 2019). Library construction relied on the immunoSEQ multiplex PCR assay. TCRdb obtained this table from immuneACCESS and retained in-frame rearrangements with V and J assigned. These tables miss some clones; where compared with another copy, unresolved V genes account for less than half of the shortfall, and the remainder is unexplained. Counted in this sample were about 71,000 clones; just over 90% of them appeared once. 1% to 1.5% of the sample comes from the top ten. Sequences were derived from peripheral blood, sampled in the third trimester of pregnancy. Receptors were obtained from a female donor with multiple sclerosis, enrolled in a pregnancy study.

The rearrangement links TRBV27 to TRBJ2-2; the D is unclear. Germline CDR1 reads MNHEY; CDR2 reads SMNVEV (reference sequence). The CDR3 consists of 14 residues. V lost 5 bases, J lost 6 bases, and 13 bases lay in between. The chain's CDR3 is CASSPLPTPGELFF. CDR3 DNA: TGTGCCAGCAGTCCACTCCCTACGCCCGGGGAGCTGTTTTTT.

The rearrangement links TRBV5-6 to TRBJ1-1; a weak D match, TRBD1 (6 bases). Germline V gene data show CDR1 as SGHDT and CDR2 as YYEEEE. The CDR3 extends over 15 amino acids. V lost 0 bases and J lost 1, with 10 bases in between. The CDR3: CASSLGAQGNTEAFF. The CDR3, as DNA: TGTGCCAGCAGCTTGGGGGCACAGGGGAACACTGAAGCTTTCTTT.

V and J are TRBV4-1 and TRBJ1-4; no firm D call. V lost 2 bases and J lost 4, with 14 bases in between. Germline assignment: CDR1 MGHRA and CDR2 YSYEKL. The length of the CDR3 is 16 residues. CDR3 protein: CASSQISGRVNEKLFF. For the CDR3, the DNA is TGCGCCAGCAGCCAAATTTCCGGGAGGGTTAATGAAAAACTGTTTTTT.

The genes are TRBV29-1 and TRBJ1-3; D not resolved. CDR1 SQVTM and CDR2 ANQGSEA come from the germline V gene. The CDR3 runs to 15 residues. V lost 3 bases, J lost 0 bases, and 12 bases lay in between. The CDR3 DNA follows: TGCAGCGTTGACCCTAGCCACGGCTCTGGAAACACCATATATTTT. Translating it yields CSVDPSHGSGNTIYF. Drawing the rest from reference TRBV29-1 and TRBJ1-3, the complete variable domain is SAVISQKPSRDICQRGTSLTIQCQVDSQVTMMFWYRQQPGQSLTLIATANQGSEATYESGFVIDKFPISRPNLTFSTLTVSNMSPEDSSIYLCSVDPSHGSGNTIYFGEGSWLTVV.

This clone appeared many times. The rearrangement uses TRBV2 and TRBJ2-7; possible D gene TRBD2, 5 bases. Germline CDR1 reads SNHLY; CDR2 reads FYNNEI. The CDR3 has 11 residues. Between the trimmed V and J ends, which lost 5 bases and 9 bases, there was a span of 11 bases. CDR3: CASSTTRGQYF. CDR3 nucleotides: TGTGCCAGCAGTACCACCCGGGGGCAGTACTTC.

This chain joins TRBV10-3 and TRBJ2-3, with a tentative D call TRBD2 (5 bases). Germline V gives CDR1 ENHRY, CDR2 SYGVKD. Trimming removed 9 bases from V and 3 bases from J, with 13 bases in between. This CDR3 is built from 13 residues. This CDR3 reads CAMSGSDTDTQYF. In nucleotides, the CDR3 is TGTGCCATGTCGGGTAGCGATACAGATACGCAGTATTTT.

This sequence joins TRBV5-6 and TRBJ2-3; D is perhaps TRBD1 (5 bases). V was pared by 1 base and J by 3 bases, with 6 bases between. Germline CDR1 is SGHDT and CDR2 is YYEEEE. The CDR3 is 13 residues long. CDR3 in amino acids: CASSLWTTDTQYF. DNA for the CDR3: TGTGCCAGCAGCTTGTGGACAACAGATACGCAGTATTTT.

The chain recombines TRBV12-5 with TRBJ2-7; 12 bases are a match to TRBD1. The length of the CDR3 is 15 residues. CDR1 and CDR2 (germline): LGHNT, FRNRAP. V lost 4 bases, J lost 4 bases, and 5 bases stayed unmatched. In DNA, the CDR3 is TGTGCTAGTGGTTCGGGACAGGGGGCAGAATACGAGCAGTACTTC. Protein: CASGSGQGAEYEQYF.